The text below deals with one T cell receptor (beta chain). Antigen specificity is unknown. Libraries were prepared by immunoSEQ multiplex PCR; TCRdb keeps only in-frame clonotypes and omits some of them. The sample yields around 550,000 clones, approximately 95% seen once. The data are from a study of shared clonotypes between healthy human individuals. In the naive CD8 group, cells lacked CD45RO and were positively selected for CCR7, so terminally differentiated effector memory CD45RA+ cells were left out. Whole-study findings and limits: Estimated richness was generally greater in naive than memory subsets.

The receptor's source is a woman in her twenties or thirties in good health. The sequenced sample consisted of naive CD8+ T cells sorted from blood.

The CDR3 DNA follows: TGTGCCATCACGGGTGAGGACAATGAGCAGTTCTTC. Translating it yields CAITGEDNEQFF. V gene TRBV10-3 combines with J gene TRBJ2-1, with D unclear. V lost 7 bases, J lost 5 bases, and 9 bases lay in between. In germline, CDR1 is ENHRY, CDR2 SYGVKD. This CDR3 has 12 residues.